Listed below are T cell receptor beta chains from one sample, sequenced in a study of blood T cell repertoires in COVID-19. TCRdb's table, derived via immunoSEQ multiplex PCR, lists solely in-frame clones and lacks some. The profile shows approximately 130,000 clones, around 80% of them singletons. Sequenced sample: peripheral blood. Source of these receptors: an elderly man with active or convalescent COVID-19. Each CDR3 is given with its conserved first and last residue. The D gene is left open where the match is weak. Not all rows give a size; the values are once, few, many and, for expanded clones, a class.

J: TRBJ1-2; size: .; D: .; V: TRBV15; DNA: TGTGCCACCACGAATACTACGGGGGGCTACTATGGCTACACCTTC; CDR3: CATTNTTGGYYGYTF
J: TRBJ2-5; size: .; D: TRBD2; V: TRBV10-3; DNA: TGTGCCATCAGACAGCGGGGGGGCCATGAGACCCAGTACTTC; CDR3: CAIRQRGGHETQYF
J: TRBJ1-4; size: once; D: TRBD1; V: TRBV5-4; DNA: TGTGCCAGCAGCGTAACAGGGGGAGGGGAAAAACTGTTTTTT; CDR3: CASSVTGGGEKLFF
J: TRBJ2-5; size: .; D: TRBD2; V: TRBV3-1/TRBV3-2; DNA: TGTGCCAGCAGCCAAGAGGGACTAGCGGGGGGGAAAGAGACCCAGTACTTC; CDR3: CASSQEGLAGGKETQYF
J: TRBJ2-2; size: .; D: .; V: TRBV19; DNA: TGTGCCAGTAGTGCGACAGATATCACCGGGGAGCTGTTTTTT; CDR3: CASSATDITGELFF
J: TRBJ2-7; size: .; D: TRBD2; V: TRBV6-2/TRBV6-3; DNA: TGTGCCAGCAGCCCTCCCGGGGGGTCCTACGAGCAGTACTTC; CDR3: CASSPPGGSYEQYF
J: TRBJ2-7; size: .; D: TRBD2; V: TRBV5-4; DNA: TGTGCCAGCAGCCCTACTAGCGGGGGGACCTACGAGCAGTACTTC; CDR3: CASSPTSGGTYEQYF
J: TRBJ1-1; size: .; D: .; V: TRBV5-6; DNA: TGTGCCAGCAGCCCAACAGGGCGGCCTGAAGCTTTCTTT; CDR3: CASSPTGRPEAFF
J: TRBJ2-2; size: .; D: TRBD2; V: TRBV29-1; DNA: TGCAGCGTTGATCCCCCCGGGGCGGGGGGAGGGGGTCACACCGGGGAGCTGTTTTTT; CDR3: CSVDPPGAGGGGHTGELFF
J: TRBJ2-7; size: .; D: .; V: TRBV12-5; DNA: TGTGCTAGTGGTTTTGCCGTTAGTGGGCAGTACTTC; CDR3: CASGFAVSGQYF
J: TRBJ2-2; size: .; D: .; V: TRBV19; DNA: TGTGCCAGTACTGAACTTGGGAGGCACGGGGAGCTGTTTTTT; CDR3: CASTELGRHGELFF
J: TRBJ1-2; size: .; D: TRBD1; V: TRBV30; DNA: TGTGCCTGGAGGCGTCAGGGGGCGGAAGCTAACTATGGCTACACCTTC; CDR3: CAWRRQGAEANYGYTF
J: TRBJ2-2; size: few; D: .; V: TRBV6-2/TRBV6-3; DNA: TGTGCCAGCAGTTCGACCGGGGAGCTGTTTTTT; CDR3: CASSSTGELFF
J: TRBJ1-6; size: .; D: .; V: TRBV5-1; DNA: TGCGCCAGCAGCGGGGGGGTTTCACCCCTCCACTTT; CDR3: CASSGGVSPLHF
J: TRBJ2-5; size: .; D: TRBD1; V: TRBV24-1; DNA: TGTGCCACCAGTGATTCAGGACAGGGAGTGAGTGAGACCCAGTACTTC; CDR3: CATSDSGQGVSETQYF
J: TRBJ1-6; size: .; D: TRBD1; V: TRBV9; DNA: TGTGCCAGCAGCGTAGGGGGGACAGGGATTTCACCCCTCCACTTT; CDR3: CASSVGGTGISPLHF
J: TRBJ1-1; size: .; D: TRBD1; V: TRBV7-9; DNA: TGTGCCAGCAGCTTACTACGGGACAGGGTGGAAGCTTTCTTT; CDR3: CASSLLRDRVEAFF
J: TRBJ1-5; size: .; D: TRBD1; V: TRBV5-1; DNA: TGCGCCAGCAGCGTAGACAGGGATCAGCCCCAGCATTTT; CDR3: CASSVDRDQPQHF
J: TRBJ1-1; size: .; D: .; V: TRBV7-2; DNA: TGTGCCAGCAGCTTCAACACGATAATGAACACTGAAGCTTTCTTT; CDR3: CASSFNTIMNTEAFF
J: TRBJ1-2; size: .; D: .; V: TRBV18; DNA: TGTGCCAGCTCCAGTGGGGGCTACGGTGGCTACACCTTC; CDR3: CASSSGGYGGYTF
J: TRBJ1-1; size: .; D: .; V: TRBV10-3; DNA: TGTGCCATCAGTGAACTGAAAGAGAACACTGAAGCTTTCTTT; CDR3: CAISELKENTEAFF
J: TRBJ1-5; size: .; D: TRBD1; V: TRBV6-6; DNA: TGTGCCAGCAGGACGGACAGGGAGCTCGGGCAGCCCCAGCATTTT; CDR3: CASRTDRELGQPQHF
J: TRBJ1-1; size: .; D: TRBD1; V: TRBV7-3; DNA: TGTGCCAGCAGCCGGACAGGAGACACTGAAGCTTTCTTT; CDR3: CASSRTGDTEAFF
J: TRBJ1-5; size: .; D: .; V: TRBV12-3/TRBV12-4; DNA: TGTGCCAGCACCAGACAGAATCAGCCCCAGCATTTT; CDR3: CASTRQNQPQHF
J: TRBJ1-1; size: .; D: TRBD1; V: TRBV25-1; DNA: TGTGCCAGCACTCCGACAGGGAAGGAGTGGACTGAAGCTTTCTTT; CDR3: CASTPTGKEWTEAFF
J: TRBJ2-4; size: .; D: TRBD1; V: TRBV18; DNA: TGTGCCAGCTCAGCGACGCAGGGGGCCCTAGCCAAAAACATTCAGTACTTC; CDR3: CASSATQGALAKNIQYF
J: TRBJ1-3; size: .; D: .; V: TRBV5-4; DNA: TGTGCCAGCAGCTTGTACGCAGGGTCTGGAAACACCATATATTTT; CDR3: CASSLYAGSGNTIYF